The T cell receptor beta chain described here comes from a study of regulatory T cells in long-lasting Graves disease. This clonotype appeared many times. The target antigen is unknown. Relying on iRepertoire HTBI primers and Arm-PCR of CDR3 regions, the team built TCR beta libraries. TCRdb recomputed calls from the multiplex PCR reads with MiXCR, one row per CDR3 protein. The repertoire has roughly 400,000 distinct CDR3 sequences, over 20% of them found once; the top ten carry approximately 14%. Between the trimmed V and J ends, which lost 6 bases and 7 bases, there was a span of 16 bases. Looked up from germline, CDR1 is ENHRY and CDR2 is SYGVKD. The CDR3 is made up of 13 amino acids. Study-wide results and limits: Persistent disease samples used TRBV28, TRBJ1-2 and TRBJ2-5 preferentially. Shared public clonotypes totalled approximately 3,000 in persistent patients, compared with roughly 970 in new patients.

Time point: persistent/refractory GD, antithyroid drugs over 5 years with positive TRAb. Extracted RNA from PBMCs served as the source of the TCR library. Approximately 9.9-milliliter peripheral blood samples went into EDTA tubes. This specimen consisted of peripheral blood mononuclear cells (PBMCs), obtained when the disease was refractory, from a patient treated with antithyroid drugs. V usage is TRBV10-3 and J usage is TRBJ2-7; perhaps TRBD1 as D (5 bases). The sequence came from a female donor with Graves disease. The DNA of the CDR3 is TGTGCCATCAGCCAGCAGGGAACTGGGGAGCAGTACTTC. It yields the protein CAISQQGTGEQYF.